A single sample is the source of the 24 T cell receptor beta chains below, sequenced in a study of blood T cells in healthy people across ages (dated by TCRdb to about 2015). Libraries were prepared through 5' RACE. A second roughly 6 to 11 cycle PCR used a sample-barcoded 5' primer and a J-beta primer mix. Starting from the raw public reads, TCRdb applied fastp trimming at Q25, assembled clones with MiXCR and retained in-frame beta chains. Each entry is one CDR3 protein sequence, shown with its most common DNA and genes. The sample contains some 1,800,000 distinct CDR3 sequences, around 40% of them found a single time. The ten largest account for approximately 22% of the sample. Sample: blood. The receptors were sampled from a human donor in good health.

This clonotype was counted only a few times. The chain recombines TRBV6-5 with TRBJ1-6; 11 bases are shared with TRBD1. CDR3 length: 15 residues. CDR1 MNHEY and CDR2 SVGAGI come from the germline V gene. Losses at the gene ends were 5 bases for V and 9 bases for J; bases not matched to a gene: 6. CDR3 nucleotides: TGTGCCAGCAGTCGAGGGGACAGGGGGACTTCACCCCTCCACTTT. Amino acids: CASSRGDRGTSPLHF.

The chain uses TRBV28 and TRBJ2-3; D may be TRBD2 (5 bases). V lost 2 bases, J lost 2 bases, and 11 bases lay in between. The CDR3 contains 15 residues. Germline V lookup: CDR1 MDHEN, CDR2 SYDVKM. The CDR3: CASSLTSTLTDTQYF. Here the CDR3 DNA reads TGTGCCAGCAGTTTAACTAGTACTCTCACAGATACGCAGTATTTT.

The chain uses TRBV15 and TRBJ1-2; the D is unclear. V was cut by 0 bases and J by 3 bases, with 8 bases left in between. The germline V gene has CDR1 LNHNV and CDR2 YYDKDF (reference sequence). The CDR3 is 14 amino acids. CDR3 sequence reads: CATSRDLVDYGYTF. CDR3 DNA: TGTGCCACCAGCAGAGATTTGGTAGACTATGGCTACACCTTC.

This clonotype showed up just a few times. The V and J genes are TRBV28 and TRBJ2-7; the D is unclear. This CDR3 is 12 amino acids long. V lost 7 bases and J 4 bases, leaving 11 bases between the germline ends. Germline CDR1 is MDHEN and CDR2 is SYDVKM. CDR3 coding DNA: TGTGCCAGCAATACCGTGAATTACGAGCAGTACTTC. This translates into CASNTVNYEQYF.

The chain uses TRBV6-5 and TRBJ2-5; 7 bases agree with TRBD1. CDR1 MNHEY and CDR2 SVGAGI come from the germline V gene. This CDR3 region has 12 residues. CDR3: CAVKGTEETQYF. The DNA for the CDR3 is TGTGCTGTTAAGGGGACAGAAGAGACCCAGTACTTC.

Only a few counts were recorded for this clonotype. This chain uses TRBV10-3 with TRBJ2-7; TRBD1 agrees at 9 bases. The CDR3 loop spans 14 amino acids. J lost 1 base, V lost 7 bases, and 5 bases had no gene match. Per germline, CDR1 ENHRY and CDR2 SYGVKD. This CDR3 reads CAIMGDRDSYEQYF. Written as DNA, the CDR3 is TGTGCCATCATGGGGGACAGGGATTCCTACGAGCAGTACTTC.

The gene calls are TRBV10-3 and TRBJ1-6, with a tentative D call TRBD1 (5 bases). CDR1 and CDR2 from the germline V gene are ENHRY and SYGVKD. The CDR3 sequence is 13 residues long. V lost 8 bases and J lost 5, with 10 bases in between. CDR3 DNA: TGTGCCATCGGGGGAGGGAATAATTCACCCCTCCACTTT. The encoded protein is CAIGGGNNSPLHF.

The table lists this clonotype with many counts. The chain employs TRBV29-1 and TRBJ2-1, with D unresolved. The germline V gene encodes CDR1 SQVTM and CDR2 ANQGSEA. This CDR3 contains 13 residues. V lost 2 bases to trimming and J lost 2 bases, with 7 bases between them. The CDR3 DNA sequence: TGCAGCGTTGAATCCAGTGCCTACAATGAGCAGTTCTTC. Translated: CSVESSAYNEQFF.

The chain links TRBV19 to TRBJ2-3, with D unresolved. There are 13 residues in the CDR3. Germline V gives CDR1 LNHDA, CDR2 SQIVND (reference sequence). Trimming took off 8 bases at V and 5 bases at J, with 14 bases between the two ends. CDR3 nucleotide sequence: TGTGCCAGTCGACCCCTAGGTCGAGATACGCAGTATTTT. This codes for CASRPLGRDTQYF. The full variable domain, with the rest looked up from reference TRBV19 and TRBJ2-3, is DGGITQSPKYLFRKEGQNVTLSCEQNLNHDAMYWYRQDPGQGLRLIYYSQIVNDFQKGDIAEGYSVSREKKESFPLTVTSAQKNPTAFYLCASRPLGRDTQYFGPGTRLTVL.

The chain has TRBV28 and TRBJ1-2; D not resolved. Germline CDR1 and CDR2: MDHEN and SYDVKM. V shed 4 bases and J shed 4 bases, with 13 bases lying between them. The CDR3 loop spans 14 amino acids. CDR3 amino acids: CASSSTESGYGYTF. CDR3 sequence (DNA): TGTGCCAGCAGTTCAACAGAGTCTGGCTATGGCTACACCTTC.

This clonotype occurred a few times. DNA of the CDR3: TGTGCCAGCAGTTACGGTTACAGGGGCCACGAGCAGTACTTC. It specifies CASSYGYRGHEQYF. The rearrangement links TRBV6-2 or TRBV6-3 to TRBJ2-7; TRBD1 matches 7 bases. Trimming at V came to 2 bases and at J to 5 bases, leaving 6 bases not matched to a gene. This CDR3 has 14 amino acids. Germline CDR1 is MNHEY and CDR2 is SVGEGT.

This clonotype has a handful of counts. This chain links TRBV6-6 with TRBJ1-2, with TRBD1 identical over 12 bases. Germline V lookup: CDR1 MNHNY, CDR2 SVGAGI (reference sequence). The CDR3 is made up of 12 amino acids. After removal of 11 bases from V and 8 bases from J, the junction contained 6 bases not matched to a gene. Here the CDR3 DNA reads TGTGCCGGGGGACAGGGGGCTGGAGGCTACACCTTC. It translates to CAGGQGAGGYTF.

The chain is built from TRBV7-2 and TRBJ2-1; D is possibly TRBD1 or TRBD2 (6 bases each). This CDR3 comprises 13 residues. Looked up from germline, CDR1 is SGHTA and CDR2 is FQGNSA. Trimming stripped 4 bases from V and 11 bases from J, with 15 bases between. The CDR3 protein is CASSSGGAVQQFF. CDR3 bases: TGTGCCAGCAGCTCCGGGGGCGCGGTGCAGCAGTTCTTC. Full variable domain (outside the CDR3, taken from reference TRBV7-2 and TRBJ2-1): GAGVSQSPSNKVTEKGKDVELRCDPISGHTALYWYRQSLGQGLEFLIYFQGNSAPDKSGLPSDRFSAERTGGSVSTLTIQRTQQEDSAVYLCASSSGGAVQQFFGPGTRLTVL.

This clonotype was counted once. Compared with germline, one end of the junction differs, possibly owing to a read error. V and J are TRBV20-1 and TRBJ2-3; D gene uncertain. The CDR3 has 13 residues. Germline assignment: CDR1 DFQATT and CDR2 SNEGSKA (reference sequence). As DNA, the CDR3 is TGCAGTGCTAGCGTCCCCACAACAGATACGCGGTATTTT. Amino acids: CSASVPTTDTRYF.

Turning to this clonotype: Possible read error: a much larger clone is one base away. The chain is built from TRBV16 and TRBJ1-2; D gene unclear. Looked up from germline, CDR1 is KGHSY and CDR2 is FQNENV. The CDR3 is 10 residues long. Trimming left V 4 bases short and J 6 bases short, with 3 bases between. For the CDR3, the DNA is TGTGCCAGCAGCCCCAATGGCTACACCTTC. It specifies CASSPNGYTF.

This clonotype has a handful of counts. V is TRBV6-5 and J is TRBJ2-5; 9 bases are a match to TRBD2. CDR1 is MNHEY, CDR2 SVGAGI, per germline. After removal of 2 bases from V and 4 bases from J, the junction contained 8 bases not matched to a gene. The CDR3 consists of 16 residues. CDR3 loop: CASSYGAGGPLETQYF. The CDR3 bases are TGTGCCAGCAGTTACGGGGCGGGGGGGCCGCTAGAGACCCAGTACTTC.

This sequence joins TRBV5-5 and TRBJ1-1; no definite D call. CDR3 size: 13 residues. The V gene lost 5 bases and the J gene lost 5 bases, with 13 bases spanning the gap. The germline V gene has CDR1 SGHKS and CDR2 YYEKEE (reference sequence). The CDR3 DNA reads as TGTGCCAGCAGATCCCTGGGTTTTACTGAAGCTTTCTTT. Its translation is CASRSLGFTEAFF.

V is TRBV29-1 and J is TRBJ1-2; possibly TRBD1 for D (5 bases). In germline, CDR1 is SQVTM, CDR2 ANQGSEA. CDR3 length equals 12 residues. The V gene lost 6 bases and the J gene lost 3 bases, with 11 bases spanning the gap. The CDR3 DNA reads as TGCAGCGTCTCGGGGGATTACTATGGCTACACCTTC. It encodes CSVSGDYYGYTF.

The genes are TRBV6-6 and TRBJ2-7, with a weak D call TRBD2 (6 bases). The V gene's germline CDR1 is MNHNY and CDR2 SVGAGI (reference sequence). The ends were cut back, 0 bases at V and 2 bases at J, with 8 bases in the middle. The CDR3 has 14 amino acids. Here the CDR3 DNA reads TGTGCCAGCAGTTACTCCTCGGGGGCCTACGAGCAGTACTTC. It translates to CASSYSSGAYEQYF.

This chain connects TRBV6-2 or TRBV6-3 to TRBJ2-1, with 8 bases aligning to TRBD1. Germline trimming cut 8 bases from V and 6 bases from J; bases unmatched to any gene: 9. In germline, CDR1 is MNHEY, CDR2 SVGEGT. The CDR3 consists of 14 residues. CDR3 residues: CASEPRDRFNEQFF. CDR3 DNA sequence: TGTGCCAGCGAGCCTCGGGACAGGTTCAATGAGCAGTTCTTC.

The J gene is TRBJ2-1, the V gene TRBV5-1, with TRBD1 as a possible D gene (6 bases). CDR1 is SGHRS and CDR2 is YFSETQ in the germline V gene. The V end lost 5 bases, the J end lost 9 bases, and 18 bases lay between the germline ends. There are 14 residues in the CDR3. CDR3 loop: CASSNGQGQGEQFF. CDR3 in DNA: TGCGCCAGCAGTAATGGGCAGGGGCAGGGTGAGCAGTTCTTC.

On this clonotype itself: The junction differs from germline at one of its ends, possibly a read error. The rearrangement uses TRBV11-2 and TRBJ2-1; D is undetermined. Germline assignment: CDR1 SGHAT and CDR2 FQNNGV. The CDR3 totals 14 residues. This CDR3 is CASSLGSTYNEQVF. CDR3 coding DNA: TGTGCCAGCAGCTTGGGCTCCACCTACAATGAGCAGGTCTTC.

V is TRBV15 and J is TRBJ2-6; 7 bases line up with TRBD2. J was trimmed by 0 bases and V by 0 bases; bases with no gene match: 8. CDR3 size: 19 residues. The germline V gene has CDR1 LNHNV and CDR2 YYDKDF (reference sequence). The CDR3 region is CATSRDRDGGFSGANVLTF. The CDR3 bases are TGTGCCACCAGCAGAGATCGGGACGGGGGGTTCTCTGGGGCCAACGTCCTGACTTTC.

This clonotype was counted between two and nine times. This chain connects TRBV7-9 to TRBJ2-5; no firm D call. The length of the CDR3 is 13 residues. V lost 3 bases and J lost 12, with 17 bases in between. Germline V gives CDR1 SEHNR, CDR2 FQNEAQ (reference sequence). In DNA form, the CDR3 reads TGTGCCAGCAGCTTGGGCATGGATCCGGTTGAGTACTTC. This gives the protein CASSLGMDPVEYF.